This T cell receptor beta chain was documented in a study of blood T cell repertoires in COVID-19. At the level of the study: The origin of the acute and convalescent COVID-19 samples was the United States, Italy and Spain. Nucleic acid was either cDNA or gDNA, and it came from T cells, B-cell-depleted T cells, or PBMCs.

A single count supports this clone. Using immunoSEQ multiplex PCR, the repertoire was profiled, and TCRdb retains in-frame clones only, with some absent. The data show some 380,000 clones, approximately 89% seen once. Two negative PCRs, clearance, or symptom resolution were required of recovered Cohort 3 donors. What was sequenced was PBMCs or T cells enriched from blood (not recorded which). The receptor was isolated from a man aged 25-45 years who had recovered from COVID-19.

The CDR3 nucleotides read TGTGCCAGCAGCTCCCAGGGGTTGGGGTTAGCCAAAAACATTCAGTACTTC. Translated, it gives CASSSQGLGLAKNIQYF. The chain joins TRBV7-2 to TRBJ2-4, with D possibly being TRBD1 (6 bases). Germline values: CDR1 SGHTA, CDR2 FQGNSA. V shed 4 bases and J shed 0 bases, with 16 bases lying between them. CDR3 length: 17 residues.